This T cell receptor (beta chain) was retrieved from a study of response to subunit inactivated influenza vaccine. There are a few counts of this clonotype. MiXCR, run by TCRdb on the RT-PCR reads, gives a single entry per CDR3 protein. The table shows approximately 480,000 distinct CDR3 sequences, with about 10% occurring only once. The germline gives CDR1 KGHSH, CDR2 LQKENI. CDR3 length: 15 residues. The V and J ends lost 2 bases and 0 bases respectively, with 10 bases between them. The sequence was collected from a man between 45 and 60 years old who received an inactivated influenza vaccine. This rearrangement joins TRBV18 to TRBJ1-1; possible D gene TRBD1, 5 bases. The sequencing here drew on PBMCs from blood, taken around seven weeks after vaccination. The CDR3 bases are TGTGCCAGCTCACCAAACGGGGGGGTGAACACTGAAGCTTTCTTT. Amino acids: CASSPNGGVNTEAFF.